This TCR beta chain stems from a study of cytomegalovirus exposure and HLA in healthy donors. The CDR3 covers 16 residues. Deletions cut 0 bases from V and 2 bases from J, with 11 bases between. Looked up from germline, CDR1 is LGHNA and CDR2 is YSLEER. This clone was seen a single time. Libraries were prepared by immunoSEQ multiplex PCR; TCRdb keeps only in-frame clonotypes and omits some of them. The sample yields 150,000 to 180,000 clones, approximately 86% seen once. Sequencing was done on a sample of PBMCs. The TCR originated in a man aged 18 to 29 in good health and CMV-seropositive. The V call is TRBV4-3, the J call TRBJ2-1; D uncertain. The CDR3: CASSQDPQSPYNEQFF. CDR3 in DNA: TGCGCCAGCAGCCAAGACCCGCAGTCCCCCTACAATGAGCAGTTCTTC.